This T cell receptor beta chain was profiled in a study of blood T cell repertoires in COVID-19. Profiling relied on immunoSEQ multiplex PCR, and the TCRdb table lists in-frame clones only, not all of them. The table has about 150,000 clones, 80% to 90% seen once. V was clipped by 5 bases and J by 5 bases, with 6 bases between them. The CDR3 runs 11 residues. Looked up from germline, CDR1 is SGHAT and CDR2 is FQNNGV. The chain is built from TRBV11-2 and TRBJ2-5, with a possible D match to TRBD2 (5 bases). The clonotype originates from a man aged 50 to 59 who had recovered from COVID-19. The sequencing input was PBMCs or T cells enriched from blood (not recorded which). CDR3 sequence reads: CASSRGETQYF. The CDR3 DNA sequence: TGTGCCAGCAGCCGGGGTGAGACCCAGTACTTC.